These 8 T cell receptor beta chains originate from one sample sequenced in a study of healthy donors' naive CD4 and CD8 T cells. A linear amplification protocol produced the TCR libraries from about 450 ng of total RNA. A single record per CDR3 protein comes from TCRdb applying MiXCR to the reads. This table has around 180,000 distinct CDR3 sequences, 65% to 80% appearing once. The sequenced material came from naive CD4+ and CD8+ T cells sorted from blood, pooled from several donors. All receptors come from a pool of human donors in good health; the sample pools cells from several healthy donors.

J is TRBJ1-1 and V is TRBV5-6; 11 bases align to TRBD1. Germline CDR1 and CDR2: SGHDT and YYEEEE. The CDR3 loop spans 15 amino acids. J gave up 8 bases and V 4 bases, and 10 bases lay outside the gene matches. The CDR3 protein is CASSQDRGRPLEAFF. The CDR3 DNA reads as TGTGCCAGCAGCCAGGACAGGGGGCGACCGTTGGAAGCTTTCTTT.

The chain links TRBV11-2 to TRBJ2-2, with TRBD1 identical over 7 bases. The CDR3 covers 16 residues. The J segment lost 2 bases and the V segment lost 3 bases, leaving 6 bases of the junction unmatched. The V gene's germline CDR1 is SGHAT and CDR2 FQNNGV. In DNA, the CDR3 is TGTGCCAGCAGCTTTAGGGGGCCGAGTAACACCGGGGAGCTGTTTTTT. Translating gives CASSFRGPSNTGELFF.

V usage is TRBV30 and J usage is TRBJ2-7, with D tentatively TRBD2 (6 bases). Deletions cut 0 bases from V and 6 bases from J, with 9 bases between. The CDR3 is made up of 12 amino acids. The germline V gene has CDR1 GTSNPN and CDR2 SVGIG (reference sequence). The CDR3 loop reads CAWSVGGGEQYF. The DNA of the CDR3 is TGTGCCTGGAGTGTGGGGGGAGGCGAGCAGTACTTC.

The chain couples TRBV27 to TRBJ2-1; the D is unclear. Germline lookup yields CDR1 MNHEY and CDR2 SMNVEV (reference sequence). Trimming pared 3 bases from V and 2 bases from J, leaving 14 bases between. The CDR3 runs 16 residues. The CDR3 DNA reads as TGTGCCAGCAGTTTCTCCCCCACGGGCCCCTACAATGAGCAGTTCTTC. It is translated as CASSFSPTGPYNEQFF.

V usage is TRBV19 and J usage is TRBJ1-6; tentatively, D is TRBD1 (5 bases). V was shortened by 4 bases and J by 9 bases, with 10 bases between the two germline ends. The germline V gene encodes CDR1 LNHDA and CDR2 SQIVND (reference sequence). This CDR3 contains 13 residues. For the CDR3, the DNA is TGTGCCAGTAGTAACGGGGGAAGTTCACCCCTCCACTTT. Translating gives CASSNGGSSPLHF.

The CDR3 DNA reads as TGTGCCAGTAGTTGGGAAATGACTAGCTCCTACGAGCAGTACTTC. Protein product: CASSWEMTSSYEQYF. This rearrangement joins TRBV19 to TRBJ2-7, with D maybe TRBD2 (6 bases). The CDR3 loop spans 15 amino acids. Germline CDR1 reads LNHDA; CDR2 reads SQIVND (reference sequence). V was pared by 5 bases and J by 0 bases, with 14 bases between.

The V call is TRBV10-3, the J call TRBJ1-2; no reliable D call. V dropped 0 bases and J dropped 4 bases, with 9 bases sitting between them. Germline assignment: CDR1 ENHRY and CDR2 SYGVKD. The CDR3 is 14 residues long. In DNA, the CDR3 is TGTGCCATCAGTGAGTCTTGGCAGAGCTATGGCTACACCTTC. Translating gives CAISESWQSYGYTF.

This chain uses TRBV29-1 with TRBJ2-5; D gene unclear. The CDR3 consists of 13 residues. The germline V gene has CDR1 SQVTM and CDR2 ANQGSEA. Trimming stripped 4 bases from V and 1 base from J, with 10 bases between. Here the CDR3 DNA reads TGCAGCGTTGGATCGAGTCGCCAAGAGACCCAGTACTTC. Its protein is CSVGSSRQETQYF.